The rows below give T cell receptor beta chains drawn from one sample of a study of cytomegalovirus exposure and HLA in healthy donors. Some clones are missing from TCRdb's copy, which holds only in-frame ones; the method was immunoSEQ multiplex PCR. The table includes some 200,000 clones, 79% detected once. The sequenced sample was PBMCs. The origin of the receptors is a girl under 18 in good health and CMV-seropositive. Both conserved end residues are part of each CDR3. A D gene is named only where the DNA matches it firmly. Some rows have no size entry. The others give once, few or many, or a class for an expanded clone.

d_call,v_call,clone_size,j_call,cdr3_aa,cdr3_nt
NA,TRBV23-1,NA,TRBJ1-5,CASSQGDSYSNQPQHF,TGCGCCAGCAGTCAAGGAGATTCTTATAGCAATCAGCCCCAGCATTTT
TRBD1,TRBV7-9,NA,TRBJ2-7,CASSLVNVRTGRYEQYF,TGTGCCAGCAGCTTAGTTAACGTAAGGACAGGGCGATACGAGCAGTACTTC
NA,TRBV2,NA,TRBJ1-4,CASSEDAGPNEKLFF,TGTGCCAGCAGTGAGGATGCAGGGCCTAATGAAAAACTGTTTTTT
NA,TRBV19,NA,TRBJ1-5,CASHTEGVGNQPQHF,TGTGCCAGCCACACAGAGGGGGTAGGGAATCAGCCCCAGCATTTT
NA,TRBV11-3,NA,TRBJ1-4,CASSLAVTGLTATNEKLFF,TGTGCCAGCAGCTTAGCGGTGACAGGCCTAACTGCAACTAATGAAAAACTGTTTTTT
TRBD1,TRBV5-8,NA,TRBJ1-2,CASSLNRGQVYGYTF,TGTGCCAGCAGCTTGAATAGGGGGCAGGTCTATGGCTACACCTTC
TRBD1,TRBV15,NA,TRBJ2-3,CATRSQGADTQYF,TGTGCCACCAGATCGCAGGGGGCAGATACGCAGTATTTT
TRBD2,TRBV6-1,few,TRBJ2-1,CASSEGAGGLYNEQFF,TGTGCCAGCAGTGAAGGGGCGGGGGGGCTTTACAATGAGCAGTTCTTC
TRBD2,TRBV9,NA,TRBJ2-2,CASSVVLAGGLAGELFF,TGTGCCAGCAGCGTAGTACTAGCGGGGGGGCTGGCCGGGGAGCTGTTTTTT
TRBD1,TRBV6-5,few,TRBJ1-1,CATKTGGGTEAFF,TGTGCCACGAAGACAGGGGGAGGCACTGAAGCTTTCTTT
TRBD2,TRBV9,NA,TRBJ2-1,CASNRGALSGSPSYNEQFF,TGTGCCAGCAACAGAGGGGCGCTTAGCGGGAGCCCCTCCTACAATGAGCAGTTCTTC
NA,TRBV12-5,few,TRBJ1-4,CASGKQGPWEKLFF,TGTGCTAGTGGGAAACAGGGTCCCTGGGAAAAACTGTTTTTT
NA,TRBV7-9,NA,TRBJ1-1,CASSFGAGNTEAFF,TGTGCCAGCAGCTTTGGGGCAGGGAACACTGAAGCTTTCTTT
NA,TRBV2,NA,TRBJ1-1,CASSSQGVNTEAFF,TGTGCCAGCAGCTCACAGGGAGTGAACACTGAAGCTTTCTTT
TRBD1,TRBV7-9,NA,TRBJ1-2,CASSLGQGASYGYTF,TGTGCCAGCAGCCTGGGGCAGGGGGCGTCCTATGGCTACACCTTC
TRBD1,TRBV19,NA,TRBJ2-1,CASSFRDRGYNEQFF,TGTGCCAGTAGTTTCCGGGACAGGGGCTACAATGAGCAGTTCTTC
TRBD2,TRBV2,NA,TRBJ2-4,CASSGALAEAVAKNIQYF,TGTGCCAGCAGTGGCGCACTAGCGGAAGCCGTTGCCAAAAACATTCAGTACTTC
TRBD2,TRBV9,NA,TRBJ2-1,CASRPAGDNEQFF,TGTGCCAGCAGACCAGCGGGGGACAATGAGCAGTTCTTC
TRBD2,TRBV7-9,NA,TRBJ2-3,CASSRIAGVTDTQYF,TGTGCCAGCAGCAGAATAGCGGGGGTTACAGATACGCAGTATTTT
NA,TRBV2,NA,TRBJ1-5,CASSGGLSDNQPQHF,TGTGCCAGCAGCGGCGGACTGTCGGACAATCAGCCCCAGCATTTT
TRBD2,TRBV9,NA,TRBJ2-3,CASSAGGPLEDTQYF,TGTGCCAGCAGTGCGGGGGGGCCTTTAGAGGATACGCAGTATTTT
TRBD2,TRBV11-3,NA,TRBJ2-1,CASSPWTSGGRSYNEQFF,TGTGCCAGCAGCCCCTGGACTAGCGGGGGTCGATCCTACAATGAGCAGTTCTTC
NA,TRBV5-5,NA,TRBJ2-5,CASSLERAEETQYF,TGTGCCAGCAGCTTGGAGCGGGCAGAAGAGACCCAGTACTTC
NA,TRBV7-2,once,TRBJ1-6,CASTLEAGRNSPLHF,TGTGCCAGCACTCTAGAGGCGGGTCGGAATTCACCCCTCCACTTT
TRBD1,TRBV18,NA,TRBJ2-6,CASSPRTGVLSGANVLTF,TGTGCCAGCTCACCAAGGACAGGGGTCCTCTCTGGGGCCAACGTCCTGACTTTC
TRBD2,TRBV13,NA,TRBJ2-5,CASSLTSGGAWETQYF,TGTGCCAGCAGCTTGACTAGCGGGGGGGCTTGGGAGACCCAGTACTTC
NA,TRBV27,NA,TRBJ2-5,CASSFTPPGRETQYF,TGTGCCAGCAGTTTCACCCCTCCGGGTCGGGAGACTCAGTACTTC
TRBD1,TRBV6-1,NA,TRBJ1-1,CASNRDRGYTEAFF,TGTGCCAGCAACCGCGACAGGGGGTATACTGAAGCTTTCTTT